Following are 15 T cell receptor beta chains from one sample sequenced in a study of tumor-infiltrating lymphocytes in primary liver carcinoma. Extraction of RNA together with DNA used roughly 20-33 mg of unsorted bulk tissue. The input was approximately 0.45 ug total RNA; TCR beta cDNA was made from it with a constant-region primer. Three nested multiplex PCR rounds, a slightly modified ARM-PCR, produced the libraries for TCR beta. TRBV1-TRBV30 forward and Cbeta reverse primers drove the first two roughly 10-cycle rounds. TCRdb re-called the multiplex PCR reads with MiXCR, one entry per CDR3 protein. This sample carries 35,000 to 45,000 distinct CDR3 sequences, roughly 74% of them seen once, and the ten largest clones take 38%. Sequenced: tumor-adjacent normal liver tissue. These receptors originate from a woman aged 25 to 39 with primary liver carcinoma and hepatitis B virus infection.

This clonotype was seen many times. The rearrangement links TRBV7-9 to TRBJ2-1, with D tentatively TRBD1 (7 bases). CDR1 and CDR2 from the germline V gene are SEHNR and FQNEAQ (reference sequence). Trimming left V 5 bases short and J 15 bases short, with 23 bases between. This CDR3 contains 14 residues. The DNA for the CDR3 is TGTGCCAGCAGCCCCAGGGGGGAGACTTGGGAGGCGTTCTTC. This sequence encodes CASSPRGETWEAFF.

The V and J genes are TRBV12-3 or TRBV12-4 and TRBJ1-5, with a tentative D call TRBD1 (6 bases). TRBJ2-3 matches the DNA end more closely, so the J call is doubtful. This CDR3 comprises 15 residues. CDR3 sequence reads: CASSWTVGSNQPQYF. The CDR3 bases are TGTGCCAGCAGCTGGACAGTGGGAAGCAATCAGCCCCAGTATTTT.

Details on this clonotype: The junction departs from germline at one end; a sequencing error may be responsible. The V gene is TRBV7-9, the J gene TRBJ2-1; 12 nucleotides agree with TRBD2. CDR1 SEHNR and CDR2 FQNEAQ come from the germline V gene (reference sequence). The CDR3 is 14 residues long. The CDR3 reads CVSSLDLAGGIQFF. CDR3 bases: TGTGTCAGCAGCTTAGATCTAGCGGGAGGGATACAGTTCTTC. The full variable domain, completed using reference TRBV7-9 and TRBJ2-1, is DTGVSQNPRHKITKRGQNVTFRCDPISEHNRLYWYRQTLGQGPEFLTYFQNEAQLEKSRLLSDRFSAERPKGSFSTLEIQRTEQGDSAMYLCVSSLDLAGGIQFFGPGTRLTVL.

Remarks on this clonotype: At one of its ends the junction is not consistent with the germline gene, which may arise from a read error. This rearrangement joins TRBV11-3 to TRBJ2-1; D not certain. Germline CDR1 and CDR2: SGHNT and YENEEA. The length of the CDR3 is 16 residues. The CDR3 nucleotides are TGTGCTAGAAGCCCTCGAACCGAACAGCCCGCCGATGAGCAGCTCTTC. Translation gives CARSPRTEQPADEQLF.

The rearrangement uses TRBV11-2 and TRBJ2-1; TRBD2 agrees at 10 bases. V lost 7 bases to trimming and J lost 9 bases; unmatched junction nucleotides: 15. This CDR3 region has 16 residues. CDR1 and CDR2 from the germline V gene are SGHAT and FQNNGV. In DNA, the CDR3 is TGTGCCAGCATCCCCCCAAAAGCGGGGGGGCTCATTGAGCAGTTCTTC. Amino acid sequence: CASIPPKAGGLIEQFF.

This clonotype was seen many times. The chain recombines TRBV4-1 with TRBJ2-1; 7 bases line up with TRBD1. This CDR3 has 16 residues. V lost 0 bases to trimming and J lost 2 bases; unmatched junction nucleotides: 4. The germline V gene encodes CDR1 MGHRA and CDR2 YSYEKL. CDR3 nucleotide sequence: TGCGCCAGCAGCCAAGAAACGGGACAGCCCTACAATGAGCAGTTCTTC. Translated: CASSQETGQPYNEQFF.

A note on this clonotype: The germline gene is not matched at one end of the junction; a read error may be the cause. The chain has TRBV11-2 and TRBJ2-1; 12 nucleotides match TRBD2. The CDR3 covers 16 residues. Germline CDR1 and CDR2: SGHAT and FQNNGV. The CDR3 protein is CASSWGGLAGNSEQFF. CDR3 bases: TGTGCCAGTAGCTGGGGAGGACTAGCGGGGAACAGTGAGCAGTTCTTC.

A word on this clonotype: One end of the junction does not line up with germline, which may come from a read error. This chain connects TRBV6-5 to TRBJ1-1, with D hard to call. Germline V gene sequence: CDR1 MNHEY, CDR2 SVGAGI. The CDR3 totals 16 residues. The CDR3 protein is CTSSKHPGAGNTEAFF. CDR3 DNA sequence: TGTACCAGCAGCAAGCACCCGGGAGCGGGGAATACTGAAGCTTTCTTT.

Regarding this clonotype: This may be a read error, as it is one base from a much larger clone. This chain links TRBV7-9 with TRBJ2-2, with 7 nucleotides matching TRBD2. The CDR3 sequence is 13 residues long. V gave up 9 bases and J gave up 6 bases; unmatched junction bases: 7. CDR1 is SEHNR and CDR2 is FQNEAQ in the germline V gene (reference sequence). CDR3 in DNA: TGTGCCAGAGGCGGGAGTCGGGCCGGGGAGCTGTTTTTT. This sequence encodes CARGGSRAGELFF.

This clonotype counts as medium-sized (0.01 to 0.1%). The CDR3 DNA reads as TGTGCCAGCAGCCATGGACAGCAAACCTTAGGTTCACCCCTCCACTTT. Protein sequence: CASSHGQQTLGSPLHF. The chain carries TRBV4-2 and TRBJ1-6; possibly TRBD1 for D (6 bases). CDR1 LGHNA and CDR2 YNFKEQ come from the germline V gene. V was clipped by 3 bases and J by 9 bases, with 18 bases between them. The CDR3 consists of 16 residues.

Comments on this clonotype: A junction end diverges from the germline sequence, so it may reflect a read error. The chain uses TRBV5-6 and TRBJ2-5; 9 positions match TRBD1. The germline gives CDR1 SGHDT, CDR2 YYEEEE. The CDR3 covers 16 residues. The CDR3 region is CASSLDRGRFQETHYF. The CDR3 DNA reads TGTGCCAGCAGCCTGGACAGGGGACGCTTCCAAGAGACCCACTACTTC.

The sample holds a few counts of this clonotype. This may come from a read error, since a much larger clone is one base off. The chain links TRBV5-5 to TRBJ2-5; 8 nucleotides agree with TRBD2. The V segment lost 3 bases and the J segment 2 bases; nucleotides outside the gene matches: 6. Germline values: CDR1 SGHKS, CDR2 YYEKEE (reference sequence). The CDR3 is 15 amino acids. The CDR3 sequence is CASSSTSVFQETQYF. DNA of the CDR3: TGTGCCAGCAGCTCGACTAGCGTGTTTCAAGAGACCCAGTACTTC.

Concerning this clonotype: Germline and junction disagree at one end, which may indicate a read error. The V call is TRBV30, the J call TRBJ2-3; D gene uncertain. The length of the CDR3 is 12 residues. Germline assignment: CDR1 GTSNPN and CDR2 SVGIG (reference sequence). The CDR3 DNA sequence: TGTACCTGGAGTGTACAGTCAGATACGCAGTATTTC. It codes for CTWSVQSDTQYF.

To note about this clonotype: One junction end disagrees with the germline gene, perhaps due to a read error. This chain joins TRBV29-1 and TRBJ1-2; D is undetermined. Germline CDR1 SQVTM, CDR2 ANQGSEA. The CDR3 is 11 amino acids. As DNA, the CDR3 is TGCAGAGTTCCGGGGAACTATGGCTACCCCTTC. Translation: CRVPGNYGYPF.

Concerning this clonotype: At one boundary the junction diverges from the germline segment, which might be a read error. This CDR3 reads CASSSSGSAITGELLF. DNA for the CDR3: TGTGCCAGCAGCAGCTCTGGGAGCGCTATCACCGGGGAGCTGCTTTTT. V usage is TRBV5-4 and J usage is TRBJ2-2; weak D call: TRBD2 (5 bases). The germline V gene has CDR1 SGHNT and CDR2 YYREEE (reference sequence). There are 16 residues in the CDR3.